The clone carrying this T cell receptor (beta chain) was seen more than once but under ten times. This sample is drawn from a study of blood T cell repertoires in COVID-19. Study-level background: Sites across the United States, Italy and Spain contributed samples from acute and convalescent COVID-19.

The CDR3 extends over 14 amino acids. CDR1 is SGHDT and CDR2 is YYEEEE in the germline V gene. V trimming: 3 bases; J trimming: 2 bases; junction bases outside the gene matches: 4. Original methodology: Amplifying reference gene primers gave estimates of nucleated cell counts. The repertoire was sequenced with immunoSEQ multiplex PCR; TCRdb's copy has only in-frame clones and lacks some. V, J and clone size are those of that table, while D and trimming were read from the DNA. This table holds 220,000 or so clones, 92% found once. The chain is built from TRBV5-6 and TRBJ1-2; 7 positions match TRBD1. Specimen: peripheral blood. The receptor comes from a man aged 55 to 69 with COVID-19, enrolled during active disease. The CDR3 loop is CASSSRTGNYGYTF. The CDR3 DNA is TGTGCCAGCAGCTCGAGGACAGGAAACTATGGCTACACCTTC.